This TCR beta chain was captured in a study of cytomegalovirus exposure and HLA in healthy donors. Germline values: CDR1 SGHVS, CDR2 FQNEAQ. Trimming pared 5 bases from V and 3 bases from J, leaving 16 bases between. This CDR3 spans 15 amino acids. Study-wide results and limits: Analyses of presence and absence presupposed an approximately uniform sequencing depth across donors.

The PCR used 60 Vbeta and 13 Jbeta primers. Assay: immunoSEQ multiplex PCR; the TCRdb copy retains only in-frame clones and omits some. This table holds more than 85,000 clones, roughly 80% found once. Concerning this clone itself: Its target is not known.

The specimen sequenced was PBMCs. The rearrangement uses TRBV7-8 and TRBJ1-2; no firm D call. This receptor was obtained from a female donor in good health and CMV-seronegative. CDR3 DNA: TGTGCCAGCAGCATAGAGCTTGGGCAGCACTATGGCTACACCTTC. It is translated as CASSIELGQHYGYTF.